The T cell receptor (beta chain) under discussion was sequenced for a study of beta chain features in type 1 diabetes. Trimming took 5 bases from V and 5 from J, leaving 10 bases between them. Germline assignment: CDR1 SGHVS and CDR2 FNYEAQ. The CDR3 is 12 amino acids. The isolated RNA, all of it, was reverse transcribed, so expressed TCRB transcripts were what got sequenced. Clones were sequenced by immunoSEQ multiplex PCR, and TCRdb holds only the in-frame ones, with some missing. Seen here are 810,000 or so clones, around a sixth observed once, and the top ten hold about 0.02%. Source material: naive CD4+ T cells from blood. The TCR was taken from a woman younger than 35 in good health. The V gene is TRBV7-6, the J gene TRBJ2-7; no firm D call. CDR3 DNA: TGTGCCAGCAGCAGTGGGGTCCACGAGCAGTACTTC. Amino acids: CASSSGVHEQYF. The full variable domain, rest sourced from reference TRBV7-6 and TRBJ2-7, is GAGVSQSPRYKVTKRGQDVALRCDPISGHVSLYWYRQALGQGPEFLTYFNYEAQQDKSGLPNDRFSAERPEGSISTLTIQRTEQRDSAMYRCASSSGVHEQYFGPGTRLTVT.